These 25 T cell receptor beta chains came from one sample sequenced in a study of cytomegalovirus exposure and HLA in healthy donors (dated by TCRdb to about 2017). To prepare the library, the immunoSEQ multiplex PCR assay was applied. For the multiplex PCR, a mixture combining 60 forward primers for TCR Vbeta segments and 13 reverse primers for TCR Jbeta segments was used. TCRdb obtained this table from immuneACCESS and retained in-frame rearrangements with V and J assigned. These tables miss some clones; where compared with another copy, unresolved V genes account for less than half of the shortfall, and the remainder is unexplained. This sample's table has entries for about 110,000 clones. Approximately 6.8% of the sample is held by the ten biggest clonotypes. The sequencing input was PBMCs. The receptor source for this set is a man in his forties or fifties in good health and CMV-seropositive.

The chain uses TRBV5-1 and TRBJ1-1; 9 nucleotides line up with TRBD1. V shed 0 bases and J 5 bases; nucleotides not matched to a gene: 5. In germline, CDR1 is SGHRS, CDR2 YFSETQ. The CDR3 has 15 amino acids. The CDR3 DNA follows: TGCGCCAGCAGCTTGGGGGGACAGGGAATGACTGAAGCTTTCTTT. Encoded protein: CASSLGGQGMTEAFF.

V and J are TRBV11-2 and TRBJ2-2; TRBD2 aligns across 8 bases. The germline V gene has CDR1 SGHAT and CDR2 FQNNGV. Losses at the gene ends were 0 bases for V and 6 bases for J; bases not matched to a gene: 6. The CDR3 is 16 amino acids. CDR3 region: CASSLDASGWSGELFF. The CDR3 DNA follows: TGTGCCAGCAGCTTAGATGCTAGCGGGTGGTCCGGGGAGCTGTTTTTT. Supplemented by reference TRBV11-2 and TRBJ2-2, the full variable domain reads EAGVAQSPRYKIIEKRQSVAFWCNPISGHATLYWYQQILGQGPKLLIQFQNNGVVDDSQLPKDRFSAERLKGVDSTLKIQPAKLEDSAVYLCASSLDASGWSGELFFGEGSRLTVL.

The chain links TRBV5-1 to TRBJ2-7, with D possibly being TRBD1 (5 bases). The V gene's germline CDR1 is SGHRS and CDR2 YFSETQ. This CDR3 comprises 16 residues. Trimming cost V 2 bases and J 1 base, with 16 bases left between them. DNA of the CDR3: TGCGCCAGCAGCTTATTCCAGGGTAGTCATTCCTACGAGCAGTACTTC. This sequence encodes CASSLFQGSHSYEQYF.

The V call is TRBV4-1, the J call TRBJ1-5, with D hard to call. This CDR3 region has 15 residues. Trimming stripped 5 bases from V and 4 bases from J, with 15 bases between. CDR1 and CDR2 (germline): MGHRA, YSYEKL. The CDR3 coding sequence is TGCGCCAGCAGCTTCATTAGTGATGGTAATCAGCCCCAGCATTTT. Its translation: CASSFISDGNQPQHF.

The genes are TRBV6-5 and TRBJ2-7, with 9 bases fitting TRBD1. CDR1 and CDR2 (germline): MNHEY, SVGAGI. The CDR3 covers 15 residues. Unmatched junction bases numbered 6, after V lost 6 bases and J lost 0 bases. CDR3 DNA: TGTGCCAGCAGGACCAACAGGGGGCTCTCCTACGAGCAGTACTTC. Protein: CASRTNRGLSYEQYF.

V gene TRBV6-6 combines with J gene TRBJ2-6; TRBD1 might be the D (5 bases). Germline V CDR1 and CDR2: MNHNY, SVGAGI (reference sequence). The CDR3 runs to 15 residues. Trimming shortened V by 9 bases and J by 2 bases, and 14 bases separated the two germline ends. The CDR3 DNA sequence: TGTGCCAGTTCGTCAGGGTTCGCTGGGGCCAACGTCCTGACTTTC. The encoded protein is CASSSGFAGANVLTF.

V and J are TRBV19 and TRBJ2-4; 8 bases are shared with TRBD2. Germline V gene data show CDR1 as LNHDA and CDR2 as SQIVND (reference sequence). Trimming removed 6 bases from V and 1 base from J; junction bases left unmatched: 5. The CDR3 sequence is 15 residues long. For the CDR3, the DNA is TGTGCCAGTAGGAAAGCGGGAGCGGCCAAAAACATTCAGTACTTC. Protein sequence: CASRKAGAAKNIQYF. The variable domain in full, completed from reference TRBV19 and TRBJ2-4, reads DGGITQSPKYLFRKEGQNVTLSCEQNLNHDAMYWYRQDPGQGLRLIYYSQIVNDFQKGDIAEGYSVSREKKESFPLTVTSAQKNPTAFYLCASRKAGAAKNIQYFGAGTRLSVL.

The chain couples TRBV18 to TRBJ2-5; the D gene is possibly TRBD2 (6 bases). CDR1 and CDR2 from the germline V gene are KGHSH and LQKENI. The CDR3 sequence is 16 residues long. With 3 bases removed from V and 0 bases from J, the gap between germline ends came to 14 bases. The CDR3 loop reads CASSPYGRGNQETQYF. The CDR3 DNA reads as TGTGCCAGCTCACCCTACGGGCGGGGTAACCAAGAGACCCAGTACTTC.

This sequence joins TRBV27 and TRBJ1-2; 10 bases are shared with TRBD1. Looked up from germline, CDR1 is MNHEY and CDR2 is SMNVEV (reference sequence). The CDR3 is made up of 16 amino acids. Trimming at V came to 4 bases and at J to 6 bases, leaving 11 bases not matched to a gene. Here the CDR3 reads CASSSLGTGERHGYTF. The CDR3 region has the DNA TGTGCCAGCAGTTCCCTCGGGACAGGGGAAAGGCATGGCTACACCTTC.

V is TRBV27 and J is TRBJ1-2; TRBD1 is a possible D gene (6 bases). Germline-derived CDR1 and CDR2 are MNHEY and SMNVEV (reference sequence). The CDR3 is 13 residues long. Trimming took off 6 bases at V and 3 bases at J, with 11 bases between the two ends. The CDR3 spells CASRPDSHYGYTF. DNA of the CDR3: TGTGCCAGCAGGCCGGACAGTCACTATGGCTACACCTTC.

The CDR3 loop reads CASTPGPSYEQYF. In DNA, the CDR3 is TGTGCCAGCACCCCAGGGCCATCCTACGAGCAGTACTTC. The chain carries TRBV6-5 and TRBJ2-7; TRBD1 is a possible D gene (5 bases). Looked up from germline, CDR1 is MNHEY and CDR2 is SVGAGI. With 7 bases removed from V and 1 base from J, the gap between germline ends came to 11 bases. This CDR3 has 13 residues.

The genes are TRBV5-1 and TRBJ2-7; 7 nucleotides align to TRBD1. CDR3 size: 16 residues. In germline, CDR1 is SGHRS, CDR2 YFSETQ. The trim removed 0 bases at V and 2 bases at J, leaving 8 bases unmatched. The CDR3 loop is CASSLAEGARTYEQYF. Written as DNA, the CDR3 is TGCGCCAGCAGCTTGGCCGAGGGGGCCCGAACCTACGAGCAGTACTTC.

In DNA form, the CDR3 reads TGTGCCAGCAGCCTTACTCTGGGCTTCCAAGAGACCCAGTACTTC. Its translation is CASSLTLGFQETQYF. The rearrangement links TRBV14 to TRBJ2-5; D gene uncertain. Trimming took off 4 bases at V and 1 base at J, with 13 bases between the two ends. The CDR3 is 15 residues long. Germline assignment: CDR1 SGHDN and CDR2 FVKESK.

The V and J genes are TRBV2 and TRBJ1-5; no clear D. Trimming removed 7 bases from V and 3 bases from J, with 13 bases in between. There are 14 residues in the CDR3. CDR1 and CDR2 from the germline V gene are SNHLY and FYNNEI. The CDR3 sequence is CASKLAAANQPQHF. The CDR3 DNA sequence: TGTGCCAGCAAGTTAGCGGCTGCCAATCAGCCCCAGCATTTT. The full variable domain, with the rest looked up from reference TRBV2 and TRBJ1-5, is EPEVTQTPSHQVTQMGQEVILRCVPISNHLYFYWYRQILGQKVEFLVSFYNNEISEKSEIFDDQFSVERPDGSNFTLKIRSTKLEDSAMYFCASKLAAANQPQHFGDGTRLSIL.

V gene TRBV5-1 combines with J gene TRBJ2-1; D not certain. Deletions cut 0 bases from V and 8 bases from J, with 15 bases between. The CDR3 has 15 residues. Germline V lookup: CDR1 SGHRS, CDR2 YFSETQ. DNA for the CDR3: TGCGCCAGCAGCTTGGGCCTAGTCTTACGCGATGAGCAGTTCTTC. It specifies CASSLGLVLRDEQFF.

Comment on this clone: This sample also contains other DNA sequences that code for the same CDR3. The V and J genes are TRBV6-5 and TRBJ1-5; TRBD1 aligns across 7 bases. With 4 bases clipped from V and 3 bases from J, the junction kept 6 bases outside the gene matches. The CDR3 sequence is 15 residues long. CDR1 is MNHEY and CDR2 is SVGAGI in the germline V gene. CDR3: CASSWGQGDNQPQHF. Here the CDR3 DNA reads TGTGCCAGCAGTTGGGGGCAGGGGGACAATCAGCCCCAGCATTTT.

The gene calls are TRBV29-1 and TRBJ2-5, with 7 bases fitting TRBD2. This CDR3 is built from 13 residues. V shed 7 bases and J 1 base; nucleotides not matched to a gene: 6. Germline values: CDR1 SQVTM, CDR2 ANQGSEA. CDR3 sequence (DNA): TGCAGCGCCCTGGGGGGGAGCCAAGAGACCCAGTACTTC. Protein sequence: CSALGGSQETQYF.

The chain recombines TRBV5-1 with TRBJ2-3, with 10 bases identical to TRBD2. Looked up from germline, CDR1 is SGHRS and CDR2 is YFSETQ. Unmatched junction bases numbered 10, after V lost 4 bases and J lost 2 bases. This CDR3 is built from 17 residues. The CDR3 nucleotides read TGCGCCAGCAGCCCCCCCTCCACTAGCGGGAACACAGATACGCAGTATTTT. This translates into CASSPPSTSGNTDTQYF. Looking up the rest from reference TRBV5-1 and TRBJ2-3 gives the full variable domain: KAGVTQTPRYLIKTRGQQVTLSCSPISGHRSVSWYQQTPGQGLQFLFEYFSETQRNKGNFPGRFSGRQFSNSRSEMNVSTLELGDSALYLCASSPPSTSGNTDTQYFGPGTRLTVL.

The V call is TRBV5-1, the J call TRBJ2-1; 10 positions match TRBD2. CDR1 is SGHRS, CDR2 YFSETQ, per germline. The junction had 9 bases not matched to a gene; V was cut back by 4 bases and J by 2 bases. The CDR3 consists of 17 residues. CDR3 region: CASSAATTSGTYNEQFF. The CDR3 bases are TGCGCCAGCAGCGCAGCAACTACTAGCGGGACCTACAATGAGCAGTTCTTC.

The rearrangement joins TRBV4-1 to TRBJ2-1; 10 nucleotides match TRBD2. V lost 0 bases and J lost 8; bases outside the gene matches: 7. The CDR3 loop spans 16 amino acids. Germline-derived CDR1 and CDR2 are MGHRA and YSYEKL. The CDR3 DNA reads TGCGCCAGCAGCCAAGATATACTAGCGGGACGATATGAGCAGTTCTTC. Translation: CASSQDILAGRYEQFF.

The CDR3 DNA is TGTGCCAGTAGTATAGTGGAACAGGGCATATTAGGTGAGCAGTACTTC. Translating gives CASSIVEQGILGEQYF. This chain links TRBV19 with TRBJ2-7; D perhaps matches TRBD1 (6 bases). This CDR3 is 16 amino acids long. The V gene's germline CDR1 is LNHDA and CDR2 SQIVND (reference sequence). The V end was cut by 1 base, the J end by 7 bases, with 20 bases between.

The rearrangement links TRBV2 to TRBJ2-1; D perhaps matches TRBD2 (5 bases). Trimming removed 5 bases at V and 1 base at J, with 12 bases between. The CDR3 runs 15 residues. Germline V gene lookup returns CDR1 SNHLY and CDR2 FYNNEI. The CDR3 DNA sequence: TGTGCCAGCAGTTCGAGCGGACCATCCTACAATGAGCAGTTCTTC. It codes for CASSSSGPSYNEQFF.

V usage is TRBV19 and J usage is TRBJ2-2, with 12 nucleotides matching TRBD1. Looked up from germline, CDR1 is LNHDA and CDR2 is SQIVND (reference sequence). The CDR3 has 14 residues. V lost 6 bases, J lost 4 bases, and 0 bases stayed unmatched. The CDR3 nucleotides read TGTGCCAGTAGGGGACAGGGGGCCACCGGGGAGCTGTTTTTT. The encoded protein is CASRGQGATGELFF.

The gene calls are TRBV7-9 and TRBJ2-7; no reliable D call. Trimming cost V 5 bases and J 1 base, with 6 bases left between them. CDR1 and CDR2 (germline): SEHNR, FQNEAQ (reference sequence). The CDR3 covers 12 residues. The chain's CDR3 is CASSPSSYEQYF. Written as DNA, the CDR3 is TGTGCCAGCAGCCCCAGTTCCTACGAGCAGTACTTC.

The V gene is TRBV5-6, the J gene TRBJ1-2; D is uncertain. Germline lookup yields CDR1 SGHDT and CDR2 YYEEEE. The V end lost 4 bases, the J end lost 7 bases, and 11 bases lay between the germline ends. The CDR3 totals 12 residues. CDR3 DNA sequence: TGTGCCAGCAGCAGAGGGAAGGGTGGCTACACCTTC. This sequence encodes CASSRGKGGYTF.